The rows below give T cell receptor beta chains drawn from one sample of a study of blood T cell repertoires in COVID-19. Using immunoSEQ multiplex PCR, the repertoire was profiled, and TCRdb retains in-frame clones only, with some absent. The table records roughly 100,000 clones, over 70% of them present only once. Sequencing used peripheral blood. The origin of the receptors is a woman older than 75 with acute or convalescent COVID-19. CDR3s include the opening cysteine and the closing phenylalanine or tryptophan. The D gene is left open where the match is weak. Size is omitted from some rows. Given values are once, few, many or a class for expanded clones.

V: TRBV5-1
D: TRBD2
size: NA
J: TRBJ2-1
DNA: TGCGCCAGCAGCCCCGGGACTAGCGGGACCAATGAGCAGTTCTTC
CDR3: CASSPGTSGTNEQFF

V: TRBV7-2
D: TRBD1
size: once
J: TRBJ2-7
DNA: TGTGCCAGCAGCCCCTCCCGGGACAGGGATAGGACCTACGAGCAGTACTTC
CDR3: CASSPSRDRDRTYEQYF

V: TRBV6-5
D: NA
size: few
J: TRBJ1-6
DNA: TGTGCCAGCAGCTACGACAGCGAAAATTCACCCCTCCACTTT
CDR3: CASSYDSENSPLHF

V: TRBV18
D: NA
size: NA
J: TRBJ2-7
DNA: TGTGCCAGCTCATCGGGGGTCTCACTCGAGCAGTACTTC
CDR3: CASSSGVSLEQYF

V: TRBV6-1
D: TRBD1
size: NA
J: TRBJ1-5
DNA: TGTGCCAGCAGTGAGGGACAGGGGATGAATCAGCCCCAGCATTTT
CDR3: CASSEGQGMNQPQHF

V: TRBV5-1
D: NA
size: NA
J: TRBJ1-4
DNA: TGCGCCAGCAGCTTGGTCCCCATCAGTGATAATGAAAAACTGTTTTTT
CDR3: CASSLVPISDNEKLFF

V: TRBV4-3
D: NA
size: NA
J: TRBJ1-1
DNA: TGCGCCAGCAGCCAAGGGGGGGTCCCTGAAGCTTTCTTT
CDR3: CASSQGGVPEAFF

V: TRBV7-9
D: NA
size: NA
J: TRBJ1-1
DNA: TGTGCCAGCAGCCGGGAGAACACTGAAGCTTTCTTT
CDR3: CASSRENTEAFF

V: TRBV5-1
D: NA
size: NA
J: TRBJ2-6
DNA: TGCGCCAGCAGCCCAGATTACTCTGGGGCCAACGTCCTGACTTTC
CDR3: CASSPDYSGANVLTF

V: TRBV7-3
D: TRBD2
size: NA
J: TRBJ2-2
DNA: TGTGCCAGCAGACCACCGGGACTAGCGGGATCCGGGGAGCTGTTTTTT
CDR3: CASRPPGLAGSGELFF

V: TRBV29-1
D: TRBD1
size: NA
J: TRBJ2-3
DNA: TGCAGCGTCGTCCGGGACAGGCCAACAGATACGCAGTATTTT
CDR3: CSVVRDRPTDTQYF

V: TRBV5-5
D: NA
size: NA
J: TRBJ1-1
DNA: TGTGCCAGCAGCACCTTTTGGCACACTGAAGCTTTCTTT
CDR3: CASSTFWHTEAFF

V: TRBV11-2
D: NA
size: NA
J: TRBJ2-7
DNA: TGTGCCAGCAGCCCTGGGGGTGGGGGCGCCTACGAGCAGTACTTC
CDR3: CASSPGGGGAYEQYF

V: TRBV2
D: NA
size: once
J: TRBJ2-7
DNA: TGTGCCAGCAGTGCCCCCCGGGGGACCTACGAGCAGTACTTC
CDR3: CASSAPRGTYEQYF

V: TRBV7-9
D: NA
size: few
J: TRBJ1-1
DNA: TGTGCCAGCAGCTTAGATGGTTCGGGCACTGAAGCTTTCTTT
CDR3: CASSLDGSGTEAFF

V: TRBV23-1
D: TRBD1
size: NA
J: TRBJ1-5
DNA: TGCGCCAGCAGTCATCAGGGACAGGGGCTTTATCAGCCCCAGCATTTT
CDR3: CASSHQGQGLYQPQHF

V: TRBV25-1
D: NA
size: few
J: TRBJ1-2
DNA: TGTGCCAGCAGTGAATCCGGGCCTCCGGGAGGCTACACCTTC
CDR3: CASSESGPPGGYTF

V: TRBV2
D: NA
size: NA
J: TRBJ1-2
DNA: TGTGCCAGCAGCACCAGGACAGCATATGGCTACACCTTC
CDR3: CASSTRTAYGYTF

V: TRBV10-2
D: TRBD1
size: NA
J: TRBJ1-1
DNA: TGCGCCAGCAGTAGACAGGGGATGAACACTGAAGCTTTCTTT
CDR3: CASSRQGMNTEAFF

V: TRBV19
D: NA
size: NA
J: TRBJ1-4
DNA: TGTGCCAGTAGTAATAACCGGGTGGCTAATGAAAAACTGTTTTTT
CDR3: CASSNNRVANEKLFF

V: TRBV6-2/TRBV6-3
D: NA
size: NA
J: TRBJ1-5
DNA: TGTGCCAGCAGCCGCGGGTCCTTGGGGCCCCAGCATTTT
CDR3: CASSRGSLGPQHF

V: TRBV6-5
D: NA
size: NA
J: TRBJ2-1
DNA: TGTGCCAGCAGGCGCGGGACTTCCCCATTCCAGTTCTTC
CDR3: CASRRGTSPFQFF

V: TRBV30
D: TRBD1
size: few
J: TRBJ1-4
DNA: TGTGCCTGGAGTGTTGGGACAGGGATTGAAAAACTGTTTTTT
CDR3: CAWSVGTGIEKLFF

V: TRBV3-1/TRBV3-2
D: TRBD2
size: NA
J: TRBJ2-1
DNA: TGTGCCAGCAGCCAACCCGGGACTAGCGGGCTATACAATGAGCAGTTCTTC
CDR3: CASSQPGTSGLYNEQFF

V: TRBV30
D: NA
size: NA
J: TRBJ2-7
DNA: TGTGCCTGGAGTGACATGTCCTACGAGCAGTACTTC
CDR3: CAWSDMSYEQYF

V: TRBV21-1
D: NA
size: NA
J: TRBJ1-5
DNA: TGTGCCAGCAGCCGGGACAGGGATCAGCCCCAGCATTTT
CDR3: CASSRDRDQPQHF

V: TRBV18
D: TRBD1
size: NA
J: TRBJ2-5
DNA: TGTGCCAGCTCACCAGGGACAGGGGGAAAGAAGACCCAGTACTTC
CDR3: CASSPGTGGKKTQYF

V: TRBV29-1
D: NA
size: NA
J: TRBJ2-1
DNA: TGCAGCGTTGACGCAGTCTACAATGAGCAGTTCTTC
CDR3: CSVDAVYNEQFF

V: TRBV5-1
D: TRBD1
size: NA
J: TRBJ1-1
DNA: TGCGCCAGCAGCCGCCAGACAGGGGATAGGGGTCGGACTGAAGCTTTCTTT
CDR3: CASSRQTGDRGRTEAFF

V: TRBV11-3
D: TRBD2
size: NA
J: TRBJ2-3
DNA: TGTGCCAGCAGCTCAGGACTAGCGGAGAGCACAGATACGCAGTATTTT
CDR3: CASSSGLAESTDTQYF

V: TRBV2
D: NA
size: NA
J: TRBJ1-3
DNA: TGTGCCAGCAGTTGGGGAGGGTCCGGAAACACCATATATTTT
CDR3: CASSWGGSGNTIYF

V: TRBV5-5
D: NA
size: NA
J: TRBJ2-7
DNA: TGTGCCAGCAGCCCCTGGCGGGCGACGGGGGAGCAGTACTTC
CDR3: CASSPWRATGEQYF

V: TRBV11-2
D: NA
size: NA
J: TRBJ2-7
DNA: TGTGCCAGCAGCCGGTACAGCTACGAGCAGTACTTC
CDR3: CASSRYSYEQYF

V: TRBV7-3
D: NA
size: NA
J: TRBJ2-7
DNA: TGTGCCAGCAGCTTAACGGCGGGGAGTCTCTACGAGCAGTACTTC
CDR3: CASSLTAGSLYEQYF

V: TRBV6-5
D: TRBD2
size: NA
J: TRBJ2-3
DNA: TGTGCCAGCAGTTCCCAACTAGCGGGGACGCAGTATTTT
CDR3: CASSSQLAGTQYF

V: TRBV7-9
D: NA
size: NA
J: TRBJ2-3
DNA: TGTGCCAGCAGCTTAGAGGGGAGCACAGATACGCAGTATTTT
CDR3: CASSLEGSTDTQYF

V: TRBV6-4
D: TRBD2
size: many
J: TRBJ2-1
DNA: TGTGCCAGCAGTGACTCCCTGAATAGCGGGGGGGCCTACAATGAGCAGTTCTTC
CDR3: CASSDSLNSGGAYNEQFF

V: TRBV11-2
D: TRBD1
size: NA
J: TRBJ1-1
DNA: TGTGCCAGCAGCTTAGATGGGACAGGGAGGACTGAAGCTTTCTTT
CDR3: CASSLDGTGRTEAFF

V: TRBV10-1
D: TRBD1
size: NA
J: TRBJ1-2
DNA: TGCGCCAGCACCCCGAACAGGGGGCTCTATGGCTACACCTTC
CDR3: CASTPNRGLYGYTF

V: TRBV19
D: NA
size: NA
J: TRBJ1-1
DNA: TGTGCCAGTAGAGCTGCTGCTGAAGCTTTCTTT
CDR3: CASRAAAEAFF

V: TRBV10-3
D: TRBD1
size: NA
J: TRBJ1-4
DNA: TGTGCCACCGCCGGACAGGGGGCAACTTACGAAAAACTGTTTTTT
CDR3: CATAGQGATYEKLFF

V: TRBV27
D: TRBD2
size: NA
J: TRBJ2-2
DNA: TGTGCCAGCAGTTCACACCTGACTAGCGGAGCCGGGGAGCTGTTTTTT
CDR3: CASSSHLTSGAGELFF

V: TRBV5-1
D: TRBD1
size: NA
J: TRBJ1-2
DNA: TGCGCCAGCAGCGCGGACAGGGAGGGGAGTAACTATGGCTACACCTTC
CDR3: CASSADREGSNYGYTF

V: TRBV30
D: NA
size: NA
J: TRBJ1-4
DNA: TGTGCCTGGAGTCCCTCAGCAACTAATGAAAAACTGTTTTTT
CDR3: CAWSPSATNEKLFF

V: TRBV5-6
D: NA
size: NA
J: TRBJ2-2
DNA: TGTGCCAGCAGCTGGCTTAACACCGGGGAGCTGTTTTTT
CDR3: CASSWLNTGELFF

V: TRBV5-1
D: TRBD2
size: many
J: TRBJ2-5
DNA: TGCGCCAGCAGCTTGGGTTTCTCGACCGGGGGGGAGACCCAGTACTTC
CDR3: CASSLGFSTGGETQYF

V: TRBV6-2/TRBV6-3
D: NA
size: NA
J: TRBJ2-7
DNA: TGTGCCAGCAGTTACCGTTCGAGCGGGGAGCAGTACTTC
CDR3: CASSYRSSGEQYF

V: TRBV5-4
D: NA
size: NA
J: TRBJ1-2
DNA: TGTGCCAGCAGCTTGGCAGGGCACGACTATGGCTACACCTTC
CDR3: CASSLAGHDYGYTF

V: TRBV2
D: NA
size: NA
J: TRBJ2-2
DNA: TGTGCCAGCAGTGAAGCCACGGGGTCCACCGGGGAGCTGTTTTTT
CDR3: CASSEATGSTGELFF

V: TRBV25-1
D: NA
size: once
J: TRBJ2-7
DNA: TGTGCCAGCAGATCCAGTACGCCTCCCTCCTACGAGCAGTACTTC
CDR3: CASRSSTPPSYEQYF

V: TRBV27
D: NA
size: NA
J: TRBJ1-3
DNA: TGTGCCAGCAGTTTATGGCAGGGGAACACCATATATTTT
CDR3: CASSLWQGNTIYF

V: TRBV6-5
D: TRBD1
size: many
J: TRBJ1-1
DNA: TGTGCCAGCAGTTCTATCCCACAGGGGGCGCAGACTGAAGCTTTCTTT
CDR3: CASSSIPQGAQTEAFF

V: TRBV19
D: TRBD1
size: NA
J: TRBJ2-4
DNA: TGTGCCAGTACTCGGGACAGGGCCAAAAACATTCAGTACTTC
CDR3: CASTRDRAKNIQYF

V: TRBV19
D: NA
size: NA
J: TRBJ1-1
DNA: TGTGCCAGTAGTAACAGGGTTACTGAAGCTTTCTTT
CDR3: CASSNRVTEAFF

V: TRBV6-2/TRBV6-3
D: TRBD2
size: NA
J: TRBJ2-5
DNA: TGTGCCAGCAGTTACGGCGGGACTAGCGGGGGGTCCAGGGAGACCCAGTACTTC
CDR3: CASSYGGTSGGSRETQYF

V: TRBV7-9
D: NA
size: NA
J: TRBJ2-5
DNA: TGTGCCAGCAGCTTTGTGGCGGGCACACTCAGCGGGACCCAGTACTTC
CDR3: CASSFVAGTLSGTQYF

V: TRBV28
D: TRBD1
size: few
J: TRBJ1-5
DNA: TGTGCCAGCAGTTTAATGACAACAGGGGGTCAGCCCCAGCATTTT
CDR3: CASSLMTTGGQPQHF

V: TRBV7-2
D: NA
size: NA
J: TRBJ2-7
DNA: TGTGCCAGCAGCCAGGGTTCCGGACCCTACGAGCAGTACTTC
CDR3: CASSQGSGPYEQYF

V: TRBV18
D: NA
size: NA
J: TRBJ2-7
DNA: TGTGCCAGCTCACCAGCTTTAGGGGATGAGCAGTACTTC
CDR3: CASSPALGDEQYF